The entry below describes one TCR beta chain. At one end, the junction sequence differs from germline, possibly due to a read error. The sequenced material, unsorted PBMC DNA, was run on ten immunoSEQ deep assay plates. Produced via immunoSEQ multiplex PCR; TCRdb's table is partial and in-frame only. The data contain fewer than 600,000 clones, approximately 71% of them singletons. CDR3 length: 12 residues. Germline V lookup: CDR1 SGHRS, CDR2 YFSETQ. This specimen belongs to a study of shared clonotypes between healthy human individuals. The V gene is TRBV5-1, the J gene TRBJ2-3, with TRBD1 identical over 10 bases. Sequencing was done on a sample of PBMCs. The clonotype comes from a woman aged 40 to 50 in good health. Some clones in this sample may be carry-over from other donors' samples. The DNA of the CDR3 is TGCGCCAGCAGCGATCCGGGGACAGGGGTGGATTTT. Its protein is CASSDPGTGVDF.